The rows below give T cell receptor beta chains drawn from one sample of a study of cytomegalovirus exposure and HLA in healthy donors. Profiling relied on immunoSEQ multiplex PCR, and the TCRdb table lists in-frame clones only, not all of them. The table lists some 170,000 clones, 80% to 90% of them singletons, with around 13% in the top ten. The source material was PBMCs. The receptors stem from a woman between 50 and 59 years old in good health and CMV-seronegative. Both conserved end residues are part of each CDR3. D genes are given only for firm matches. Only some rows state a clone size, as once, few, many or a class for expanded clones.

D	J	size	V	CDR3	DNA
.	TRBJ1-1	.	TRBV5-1	CASSSGLSGGPEAFF	TGCGCCAGCAGCTCAGGCCTCTCGGGGGGCCCTGAAGCTTTCTTT
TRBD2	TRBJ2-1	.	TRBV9	CASSVLAGGQEQFF	TGTGCCAGCAGCGTACTAGCGGGGGGCCAGGAGCAGTTCTTC
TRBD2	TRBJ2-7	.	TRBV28	CASNGRGTSVTYEQYF	TGTGCCAGCAACGGCCGAGGGACTAGCGTAACATACGAGCAGTACTTC
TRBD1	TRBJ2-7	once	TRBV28	CASRGQGDYEQYF	TGTGCCAGCAGAGGACAGGGCGACTACGAGCAGTACTTC
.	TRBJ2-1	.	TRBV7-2	CASSLGGVSYNEQFF	TGTGCCAGCAGCTTAGGGGGGGTTTCCTACAATGAGCAGTTCTTC
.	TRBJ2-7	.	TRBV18	CASSTTSYEQYF	TGTGCCAGCTCAACTACCTCCTACGAGCAGTACTTC
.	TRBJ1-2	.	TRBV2	CASSEIDTTYGYTF	TGTGCCAGCAGTGAAATAGATACCACTTATGGCTACACCTTC
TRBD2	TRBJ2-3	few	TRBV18	CASSPRGAGPTVTDTQYF	TGTGCCAGCTCACCGCGCGGAGCGGGACCTACGGTCACAGATACGCAGTATTTT
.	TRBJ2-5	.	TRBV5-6	CASSLARKGEETQYF	TGTGCCAGCAGCTTGGCCCGAAAAGGAGAGGAGACCCAGTACTTC
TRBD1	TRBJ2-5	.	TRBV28	CASRPTGGETQYF	TGTGCCAGCAGGCCGACAGGGGGAGAGACCCAGTACTTC
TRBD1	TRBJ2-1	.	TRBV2	CASKGQGGNEQFF	TGTGCCAGCAAAGGACAGGGGGGCAATGAGCAGTTCTTC
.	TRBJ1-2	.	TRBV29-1	CTAEAANYGYTF	TGCACCGCGGAAGCAGCTAACTATGGCTACACCTTC
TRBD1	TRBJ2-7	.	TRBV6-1	CASSEAGTGVYEQYF	TGTGCCAGCAGCGAGGCCGGGACAGGGGTCTACGAGCAGTACTTC
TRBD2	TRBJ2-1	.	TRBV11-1	CASSLRRAGGHYNEQFF	TGTGCCAGCAGCCTTCGTAGAGCGGGGGGCCATTACAATGAGCAGTTCTTC
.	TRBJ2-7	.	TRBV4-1	CASSQATADSYEQYF	TGCGCCAGCAGCCAAGCCACCGCAGACTCCTACGAGCAGTACTTC
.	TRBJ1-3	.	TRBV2	CASSEARTPGNTIYF	TGTGCCAGCAGTGAAGCGCGCACCCCTGGAAACACCATATATTTT
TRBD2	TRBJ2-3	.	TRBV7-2	CASSFSGSSDTQYF	TGTGCCAGCAGCTTTAGCGGGAGCTCAGATACGCAGTATTTT
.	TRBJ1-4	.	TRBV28	CASSLMGPEKLFF	TGTGCCAGCAGTTTAATGGGCCCTGAAAAACTGTTTTTT
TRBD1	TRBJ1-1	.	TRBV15	CATSRTGMNTEAFF	TGTGCCACCAGCAGGACAGGGATGAACACTGAAGCTTTCTTT
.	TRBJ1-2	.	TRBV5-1	CASSLDGDGYTF	TGCGCCAGCAGCTTGGACGGGGATGGCTACACCTTC
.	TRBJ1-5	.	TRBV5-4	CASSFLGQPQHF	TGTGCCAGCAGCTTTCTAGGTCAGCCCCAGCATTTT
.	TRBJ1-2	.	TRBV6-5	CASRFQGYGYTF	TGTGCCAGCAGATTTCAGGGCTATGGCTACACCTTC
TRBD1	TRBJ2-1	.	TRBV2	CASRDKTGAYNEQFF	TGTGCCAGCAGGGACAAAACAGGGGCCTACAATGAGCAGTTCTTC
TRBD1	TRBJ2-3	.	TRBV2	CASNDREVTDTQYF	TGTGCCAGCAACGACAGGGAAGTAACAGATACGCAGTATTTT
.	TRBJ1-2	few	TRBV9	CASSVGDTPNYGYTF	TGTGCCAGCAGCGTAGGGGACACCCCTAACTATGGCTACACCTTC
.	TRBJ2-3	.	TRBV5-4	CASSLDTPSTDTQYF	TGTGCCAGCAGCTTGGACACCCCTAGCACAGATACGCAGTATTTT
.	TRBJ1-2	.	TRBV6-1	CASSAYNYGYTF	TGTGCCAGCAGTGCCTACAACTATGGCTACACCTTC
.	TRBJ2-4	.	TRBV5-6	CASSSGLAKNIQYF	TGTGCCAGCAGTTCAGGTCTAGCCAAAAACATTCAGTACTTC
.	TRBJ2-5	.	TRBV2	CASSLDPQAQYF	TGTGCCAGCAGCTTAGATCCCCAGGCCCAGTACTTC
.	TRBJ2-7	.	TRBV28	CASSARTVEQYF	TGTGCCAGCAGTGCTCGGACAGTAGAGCAGTACTTC
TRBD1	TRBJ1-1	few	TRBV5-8	CASSLRGQGFAEAFF	TGTGCCAGCAGCTTGCGGGGACAGGGGTTTGCTGAAGCTTTCTTT
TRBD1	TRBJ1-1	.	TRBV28	CASSSTGTGITEAFF	TGTGCCAGCAGTTCAACGGGGACAGGTATCACTGAAGCTTTCTTT
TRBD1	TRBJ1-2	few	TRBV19	CASSPPGQSFTGYTF	TGTGCCAGTAGTCCGCCGGGACAGAGCTTTACCGGCTACACCTTC
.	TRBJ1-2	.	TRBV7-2	CASSLEQVYGYTF	TGTGCCAGCAGCTTAGAACAGGTCTATGGCTACACCTTC
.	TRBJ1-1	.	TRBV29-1	CSAAKGENTEAFF	TGCAGCGCCGCTAAGGGGGAGAACACTGAAGCTTTCTTT
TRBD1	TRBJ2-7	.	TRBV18	CASSLGTDSGYEQYF	TGTGCCAGCTCACTTGGGACAGACTCGGGTTACGAGCAGTACTTC
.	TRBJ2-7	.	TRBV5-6	CASSWGLPGNEQYF	TGTGCCAGCAGCTGGGGACTCCCAGGGAACGAGCAGTACTTC
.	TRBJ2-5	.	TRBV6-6	CASTQGQETQYF	TGTGCCAGCACCCAGGGTCAAGAGACCCAGTACTTC
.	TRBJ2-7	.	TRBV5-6	CASSLQVEQYF	TGTGCCAGCAGCCTTCAGGTCGAGCAGTACTTC
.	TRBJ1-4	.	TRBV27	CASRQVGGSREKLFF	TGTGCCAGCAGACAAGTCGGCGGGTCTCGTGAAAAACTGTTTTTT
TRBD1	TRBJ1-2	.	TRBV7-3	CASSPRGTGGGYTF	TGTGCCAGCAGCCCAAGGGGGACAGGGGGTGGCTACACCTTC
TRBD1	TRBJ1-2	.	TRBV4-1	CASSQDQGQGANGYTF	TGCGCCAGCAGCCAAGACCAGGGACAGGGGGCCAATGGCTACACCTTC
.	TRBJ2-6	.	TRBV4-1	CASSQDAGSGANVLTF	TGCGCCAGCAGCCAAGATGCAGGGTCTGGGGCCAACGTCCTGACTTTC
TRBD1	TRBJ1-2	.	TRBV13	CASSQRDRGTLYGYTF	TGTGCCAGCAGCCAGCGGGACAGGGGGACCCTCTATGGCTACACCTTC